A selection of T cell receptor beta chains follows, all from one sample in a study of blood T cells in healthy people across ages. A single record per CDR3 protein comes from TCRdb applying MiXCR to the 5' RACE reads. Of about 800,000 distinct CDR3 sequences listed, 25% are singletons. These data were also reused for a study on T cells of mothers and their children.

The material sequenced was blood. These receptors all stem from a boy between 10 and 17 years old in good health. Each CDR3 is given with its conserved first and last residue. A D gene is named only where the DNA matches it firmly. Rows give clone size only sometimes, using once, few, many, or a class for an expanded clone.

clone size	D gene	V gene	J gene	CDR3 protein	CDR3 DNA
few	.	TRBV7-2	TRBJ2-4	CASSPNVGYIRYF	TGTGCCAGCAGCCCCAACGTGGGGTACATTCGGTACTTC
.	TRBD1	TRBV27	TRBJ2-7	CASSLGTGVDEQYF	TGTGCCAGCAGTCTCGGGACAGGGGTCGACGAGCAGTACTTC
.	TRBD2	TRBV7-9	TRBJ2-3	CASSAIPTSGTTDTQYF	TGTGCCAGCAGCGCAATACCGACTAGCGGGACAACAGATACGCAGTATTTT
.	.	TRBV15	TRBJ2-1	CATSTAPRGRNEQFF	TGTGCCACCAGCACGGCTCCTAGAGGGAGAAATGAGCAGTTCTTC
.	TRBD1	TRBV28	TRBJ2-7	CASSLPPDRSYEQYF	TGTGCCAGCAGTTTGCCCCCGGACAGGTCCTACGAGCAGTACTTC
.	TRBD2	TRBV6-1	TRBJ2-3	CASRQGRGLATDTQYF	TGTGCCAGCAGACAGGGACGGGGACTAGCCACAGATACGCAGTATTTT
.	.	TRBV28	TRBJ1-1	CASSLYPEAFF	TGTGCCAGCAGTTTATACCCTGAAGCTTTCTTT
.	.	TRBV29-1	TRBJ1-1	CSVEVGLGNTEAFF	TGCAGCGTTGAAGTGGGGTTGGGGAACACTGAAGCTTTCTTT
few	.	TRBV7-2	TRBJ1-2	CASSSPDSFYGYTF	TGTGCCAGCAGCTCGCCGGACAGCTTCTATGGCTACACCTTC
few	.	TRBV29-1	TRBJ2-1	CSVDHYEYNEQFF	TGCAGCGTTGACCACTACGAATACAATGAGCAGTTCTTC
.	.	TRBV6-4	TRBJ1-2	CASSGGAGAYTF	TGTGCCAGCAGTGGGGGAGCGGGAGCTTACACCTTC
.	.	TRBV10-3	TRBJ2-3	CAISPGTDTQYF	TGTGCCATCTCGCCAGGCACAGATACGCAGTATTTT
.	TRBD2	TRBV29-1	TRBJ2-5	CSVDLGLAGVQETQYF	TGCAGCGTTGATCTGGGACTAGCGGGAGTCCAAGAGACCCAGTACTTC
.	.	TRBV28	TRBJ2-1	CASSFDHYREQFF	TGTGCCAGCAGTTTCGACCACTATCGTGAGCAGTTCTTC
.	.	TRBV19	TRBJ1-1	CASSTGSTEAFF	TGTGCCAGTAGTACGGGAAGCACTGAAGCTTTCTTT
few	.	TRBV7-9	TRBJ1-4	CASSLSALTTNEKLFF	TGTGCCAGCAGCTTATCCGCACTGACAACTAATGAAAAACTGTTTTTT
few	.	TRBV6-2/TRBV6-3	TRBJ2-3	CASGYAETPQYF	TGTGCCAGCGGTTACGCGGAGACCCCACAGTATTTT
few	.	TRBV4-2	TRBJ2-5	CASSQDMGRETQYF	TGTGCCAGCAGCCAAGATATGGGTCGGGAGACCCAGTACTTC
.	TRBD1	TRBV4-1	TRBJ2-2	CASSPYDRGSTGELFF	TGCGCCAGCAGCCCCTACGACAGGGGCTCCACCGGGGAGCTGTTTTTT
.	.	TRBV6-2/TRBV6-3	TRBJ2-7	CASRAVGSSYEQYF	TGTGCCAGCAGAGCAGTGGGGAGCTCCTACGAGCAGTACTTC
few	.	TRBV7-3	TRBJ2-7	CASSLGVGGGVQQYF	TGTGCCAGCAGCTTAGGGGTCGGAGGGGGTGTCCAGCAGTACTTC
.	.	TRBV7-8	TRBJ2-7	CASSNRDGFSYEQYF	TGTGCCAGCAGCAATCGGGACGGATTCTCCTACGAGCAGTACTTC
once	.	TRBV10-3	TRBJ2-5	CAISEGGDETQYF	TGTGCCATCAGTGAAGGAGGGGACGAGACCCAGTACTTC
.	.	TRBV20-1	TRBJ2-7	CSAYRGVSSYEQYF	TGCAGTGCTTATCGCGGGGTAAGCTCCTACGAGCAGTACTTC
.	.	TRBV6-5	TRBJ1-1	CASNLDRWATTEAFF	TGTGCCAGCAATCTTGACAGGTGGGCGACCACTGAAGCTTTCTTT
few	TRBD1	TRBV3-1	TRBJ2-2	CASSRQGGELFF	TGTGCCAGCAGCCGACAGGGTGGGGAGCTGTTTTTT
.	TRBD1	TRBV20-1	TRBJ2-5	CSAQTGTQETQYF	TGCAGTGCCCAGACAGGGACCCAAGAGACCCAGTACTTC
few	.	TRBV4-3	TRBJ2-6	CASSQQLAGTSGANVLTF	TGCGCCAGCAGCCAACAGTTGGCAGGTACCTCTGGGGCCAACGTCCTGACTTTC
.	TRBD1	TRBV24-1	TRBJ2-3	CATSGQGGSTDTQYF	TGTGCCACCAGTGGACAGGGGGGGTCAACAGATACGCAGTATTTT
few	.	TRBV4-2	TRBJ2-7	CASSQGELYEQYF	TGTGCCAGCAGCCAAGGGGAACTCTACGAGCAGTACTTC
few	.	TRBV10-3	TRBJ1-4	CAISAGAASEKLFF	TGTGCTATCAGTGCGGGGGCGGCCAGTGAAAAACTGTTTTTT
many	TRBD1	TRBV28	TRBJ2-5	CASRTGGRETQYF	TGTGCCAGCCGAACAGGGGGGAGAGAGACCCAGTACTTC
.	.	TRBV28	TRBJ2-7	CASSSAGHEQYF	TGTGCCAGCAGTTCCGCAGGTCACGAGCAGTACTTC
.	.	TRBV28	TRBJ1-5	CASSLYPGNSNQPQHF	TGTGCCAGCAGTTTATACCCGGGAAATAGCAATCAGCCCCAGCATTTT
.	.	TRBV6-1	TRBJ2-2	CASSTGTGLNTGELFF	TGTGCCAGCAGTACCGGGACTGGATTAAACACCGGGGAGCTGTTTTTT
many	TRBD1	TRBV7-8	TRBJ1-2	CASGLGQEGFTTGYTF	TGTGCCAGCGGCTTAGGACAGGAGGGATTTACGACCGGATACACCTTC
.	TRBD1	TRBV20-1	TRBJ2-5	CSAPPGTGSQETQYF	TGCAGTGCTCCACCCGGGACAGGGTCCCAAGAGACCCAGTACTTC
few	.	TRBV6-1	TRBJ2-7	CASSGTQGASFYEQYF	TGTGCCAGCAGTGGTACCCAGGGTGCTAGCTTCTACGAGCAGTACTTC
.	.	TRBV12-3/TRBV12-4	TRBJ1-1	CASSFRGSGTEALF	TGTGCCAGCAGTTTTCGGGGCTCGGGCACTGAAGCTCTCTTT
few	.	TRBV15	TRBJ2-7	CATSRDLGGNSEQYF	TGTGCCACCAGCAGAGATCTGGGGGGCAATAGCGAGCAGTACTTC
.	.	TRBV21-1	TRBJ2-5	CASSKAGTSGSWETQYF	TGTGCCAGCAGCAAAGCGGGGACTAGCGGGAGTTGGGAGACCCAGTACTTC
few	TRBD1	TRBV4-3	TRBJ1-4	CASSQRPTGATNEKLFF	TGCGCCAGCAGCCAGAGACCGACAGGGGCAACTAATGAAAAACTGTTTTTT
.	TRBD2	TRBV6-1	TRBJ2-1	CASVTSGGRNEQFF	TGTGCCAGCGTGACTAGCGGGGGTAGGAATGAGCAGTTCTTC
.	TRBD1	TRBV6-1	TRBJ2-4	CASSDKLRQGGIQYF	TGTGCCAGCAGTGACAAATTAAGACAGGGGGGCATTCAGTACTTC
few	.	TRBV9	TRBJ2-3	CASSVVADYTDTQYF	TGTGCCAGCAGCGTAGTGGCGGATTACACAGATACGCAGTATTTT
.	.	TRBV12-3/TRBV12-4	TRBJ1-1	CASSPRQEKAFF	TGTGCCAGCAGTCCCCGACAGGAAAAAGCTTTCTTT
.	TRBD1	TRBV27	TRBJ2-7	CASSQQGANEQYF	TGTGCCAGCAGTCAACAGGGGGCCAACGAGCAGTACTTC
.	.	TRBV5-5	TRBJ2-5	CASSWAGPETQYF	TGTGCCAGCAGCTGGGCGGGGCCGGAGACCCAGTACTTC
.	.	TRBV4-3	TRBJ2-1	CASSQDALGTYNEQFF	TGCGCCAGCAGCCAAGATGCCCTAGGTACCTACAATGAGCAGTTCTTC
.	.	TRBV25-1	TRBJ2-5	CASRETNQGTQYF	TGTGCCAGCCGGGAAACCAACCAAGGGACCCAGTACTTC
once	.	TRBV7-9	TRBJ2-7	CASTPLIGNSYEQYF	TGTGCCAGCACCCCACTGATAGGAAACTCCTACGAGCAGTACTTC
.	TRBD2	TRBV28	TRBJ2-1	CASSRTGTRPYNEQFF	TGTGCCAGCAGCCGAACCGGGACTAGACCCTACAATGAGCAGTTCTTC